These 14 T cell receptor beta chains were sequenced from one sample in a study of blood T cell repertoires in COVID-19. Some clones are missing from TCRdb's copy, which holds only in-frame ones; the method was immunoSEQ multiplex PCR. Here the sample spans some 50,000 clones, 89% being singletons. Sequenced: peripheral blood. These receptors all stem from a man between 60 and 75 years old with acute or convalescent COVID-19.

The rearrangement links TRBV5-1 to TRBJ2-2; 7 bases line up with TRBD1. Germline-derived CDR1 and CDR2 are SGHRS and YFSETQ. The length of the CDR3 is 15 residues. V lost 4 bases and J lost 0; bases outside the gene matches: 3. The CDR3 spells CASSPGQPNTGELFF. In DNA form, the CDR3 reads TGCGCCAGCAGCCCGGGACAGCCGAACACCGGGGAGCTGTTTTTT.

The chain uses TRBV4-1 and TRBJ1-6; D is unclear. V was trimmed by 0 bases and J by 7 bases, leaving 7 bases between them. Germline lookup yields CDR1 MGHRA and CDR2 YSYEKL. The CDR3 sequence is 14 residues long. The CDR3 reads CASSQDIGNSPLHF. CDR3 coding DNA: TGCGCCAGCAGCCAAGATATCGGGAATTCACCCCTCCACTTT.

The CDR3 reads CASSAGTGLNQPQHF. CDR3 coding DNA: TGTGCCAGCAGCGCCGGGACAGGGCTGAATCAGCCCCAGCATTTT. This chain links TRBV9 with TRBJ1-5; 9 positions match TRBD1. CDR1 SGDLS and CDR2 YYNGEE come from the germline V gene. The CDR3 sequence is 15 residues long. V lost 3 bases to trimming and J lost 4 bases; unmatched junction nucleotides: 5.

The gene calls are TRBV3-1 (or the pseudogene TRBV3-2) and TRBJ1-1; 7 bases align to TRBD1. Germline CDR1 reads LGHDT; CDR2 reads YNNKEL (reference sequence). This CDR3 spans 13 amino acids. After removal of 4 bases from V and 7 bases from J, the junction contained 6 bases not matched to a gene. The CDR3 here is CASSRGTDLEAFF. The CDR3 DNA is TGTGCCAGCAGCCGAGGGACAGATCTTGAAGCTTTCTTT.

V gene TRBV6-5 combines with J gene TRBJ2-3; D possibly corresponds to TRBD1 (6 bases). Germline CDR1 reads MNHEY; CDR2 reads SVGAGI. The CDR3 loop spans 15 amino acids. V dropped 6 bases and J dropped 0 bases, with 13 bases sitting between them. CDR3 nucleotides: TGTGCCAGCAGCCGGCAGGGGCCTAGCACAGATACGCAGTATTTT. Amino acid sequence: CASSRQGPSTDTQYF.

The chain couples TRBV30 to TRBJ2-7; 7 bases agree with TRBD2. V dropped 0 bases and J dropped 12; count of bases not matched to a gene: 5. Germline-derived CDR1 and CDR2 are GTSNPN and SVGIG (reference sequence). The CDR3 has 11 amino acids. As DNA, the CDR3 is TGTGCCTGGAGTGTAAGCGGGGTAGGGTACTTC. It specifies CAWSVSGVGYF.

The chain carries TRBV19 and TRBJ1-6; TRBD1 aligns across 9 bases. The V segment lost 4 bases and the J segment 0 bases; nucleotides outside the gene matches: 7. The germline V gene encodes CDR1 LNHDA and CDR2 SQIVND (reference sequence). The CDR3 extends over 18 amino acids. CDR3 amino acids: CASSTGQGSGSYNSPLHF. DNA of the CDR3: TGTGCCAGTAGTACGGGACAGGGATCGGGCTCCTATAATTCACCCCTCCACTTT.

This chain joins TRBV29-1 and TRBJ1-1; D is perhaps TRBD1 (5 bases). Per the germline V gene, CDR1 is SQVTM and CDR2 is ANQGSEA. This CDR3 has 13 amino acids. V gave up 7 bases and J gave up 4 bases, with 16 bases separating them. The CDR3 sequence: CSASKGFPTEAFF. CDR3 coding DNA: TGCAGCGCCTCAAAGGGGTTTCCCACTGAAGCTTTCTTT.

This clone was counted a single time. The genes are TRBV12-3 or TRBV12-4 and TRBJ1-2, with a weak D call TRBD1 (6 bases). This CDR3 is 12 amino acids long. The V end was cut by 5 bases, the J end by 7 bases, with 11 bases between. CDR3 nucleotides: TGTGCCAGCAGTCACAGCAGGGGTGGCTACACCTTC. It is translated as CASSHSRGGYTF.

The J gene is TRBJ2-6, the V gene TRBV11-3; D might be TRBD2 (5 bases). The V end lost 8 bases, the J end lost 3 bases, and 8 bases lay between the germline ends. CDR1 SGHNT and CDR2 YENEEA come from the germline V gene. This CDR3 has 13 amino acids. The CDR3, as DNA: TGTGCCAGCTCGGCGGGTGGGGCCAACGTCCTGACTTTC. Protein: CASSAGGANVLTF.

The chain carries TRBV7-3 and TRBJ2-3; perhaps TRBD2 as D (6 bases). V lost 0 bases and J lost 0, with 10 bases in between. Germline CDR1 is SGHTA and CDR2 is FQGTGA. This CDR3 comprises 16 residues. This CDR3 reads CASSLTRRASTDTQYF. DNA for the CDR3: TGTGCCAGCAGCTTAACGCGGAGGGCTAGCACAGATACGCAGTATTTT.

This clone was seen a few times. This chain joins TRBV11-2 and TRBJ1-3; no reliable D call. The germline V gene has CDR1 SGHAT and CDR2 FQNNGV. Trimming left V 5 bases short and J 3 bases short, with 17 bases between. This CDR3 has 16 amino acids. CDR3 bases: TGTGCCAGCAGCAGAATTAAAAGGGAGTTTGGAAACACCATATATTTT. Amino acid sequence: CASSRIKREFGNTIYF.

This chain connects TRBV21-1 to TRBJ2-3; the D call in the table, TRBD2, was not verified against the DNA. TRBV21-1 is a pseudogene segment. This CDR3 contains 14 residues. CDR3 nucleotide sequence: TGTGCCTCACGGGGCGGGGGGGAAGCAGATACGCAGTATTTT. Its translation is CASRGGGEADTQYF.

This chain links TRBV6-5 with TRBJ2-2; 7 nucleotides line up with TRBD1. Germline V gene sequence: CDR1 MNHEY, CDR2 SVGAGI. This CDR3 spans 15 amino acids. Germline trimming cut 5 bases from V and 4 bases from J; bases unmatched to any gene: 7. The CDR3 nucleotides are TGTGCCAGCAGTAGGGACAGTGGAGCCACCGGGGAGCTGTTTTTT. Residues: CASSRDSGATGELFF.